These T cell receptor beta chains were read from a single sample in a study of blood T cell repertoires in COVID-19. Clones were sequenced by immunoSEQ multiplex PCR, and TCRdb holds only the in-frame ones, with some missing. Here the sample spans around 200,000 clones, around 80% being singletons. Sequencing used peripheral blood. These receptors all stem from a woman in her 70s with acute or convalescent COVID-19. Each CDR3 is given with its conserved first and last residue. A D gene is named only where the DNA matches it firmly. Expanded clones are given a class, and other clones once, few, many or no size at all.

>TRBJ2-1|NA|TRBD2|15|TRBV11-2
TGTGCCAGCAGCTTCTCTAGCGGAGGTTACAATGAGCAGTTCTTC
CASSFSSGGYNEQFF
>TRBJ2-5|NA|TRBD2|17|TRBV28
TGTGCCAGCAGCCCGGTCGGGCCTAGCGGGGCCCAAGAGACCCAGTACTTC
CASSPVGPSGAQETQYF
>TRBJ1-2|NA|NA|15|TRBV5-5
TGTGCCAGCAGGTACCACGGGGGGATCAACTATGGCTACACCTTC
CASRYHGGINYGYTF
>TRBJ1-5|few|TRBD1|15|TRBV19
TGTGCCAGCTCTCTATGGACAGGGACGGACCAGCCCCAGCATTTT
CASSLWTGTDQPQHF
>TRBJ1-2|NA|NA|17|TRBV10-3
TGTGCCATCAGTGATAGGGGCAGTGGAACCCTATTCGATGGCTACACCTTC
CAISDRGSGTLFDGYTF
>TRBJ1-6|NA|NA|13|TRBV10-3
TGTGCCATCAACCGGGAGGTGGGTTCACCCCTCCACTTT
CAINREVGSPLHF
>TRBJ1-4|NA|TRBD1|14|TRBV7-2
TGTGCCAGCAGCTTAGCGGGACAGGGGCGAAAACTGTTTTTT
CASSLAGQGRKLFF
>TRBJ2-1|NA|NA|12|TRBV3-1/TRBV3-2
TGTGCCAGCAGCCAAGACCAGCGGGAGCAGTTCTTC
CASSQDQREQFF
>TRBJ2-7|once|NA|14|TRBV7-2
TGTGCCAGCAGCTTCACCGGGAGCTCCTACGAGCAGTACTTC
CASSFTGSSYEQYF
>TRBJ2-2|NA|NA|10|TRBV7-9
TGTGCCAGCGGAGCCGGGGAGCTGTTTTTT
CASGAGELFF
>TRBJ2-1|NA|NA|19|TRBV7-3
TGTGCCAGCAGCTTACTGTTTCAGCGGGTCGAGCCCCCTTACAATGAGCAGTTCTTC
CASSLLFQRVEPPYNEQFF
>TRBJ1-1|once|TRBD1|16|TRBV5-1
TGCGCCAGCAGCTTGGGGACCGGGACAGGGGCGACTGAAGCTTTCTTT
CASSLGTGTGATEAFF
>TRBJ1-1|few|TRBD1|14|TRBV6-6
TGTGCCAGCACAGAAACAGGGGGCTACACTGAAGCTTTCTTT
CASTETGGYTEAFF
>TRBJ2-7|few|NA|12|TRBV3-1/TRBV3-2
TGTGCCAGCAGCCTTGGGGGGTACGAGCAGTACTTC
CASSLGGYEQYF
>TRBJ1-3|NA|NA|17|TRBV6-1
TGTGCCAGCAGTGGTGTCAACGGTAGAATCTCTGGAAACACCATATATTTT
CASSGVNGRISGNTIYF
>TRBJ1-1|NA|NA|15|TRBV10-3
TGTGCCATCAGAGAAGGAGTTGATAGGAACACTGAAGCTTTCTTT
CAIREGVDRNTEAFF
>TRBJ2-3|NA|NA|13|TRBV12-3/TRBV12-4
TGTGCCAGCAGTCACCCTTTAGTAGATACGCAGTATTTT
CASSHPLVDTQYF
>TRBJ2-1|NA|NA|14|TRBV18
TGTGCCAGCTCACCCGGGACACTATACAATGAGCAGTTCTTC
CASSPGTLYNEQFF
>TRBJ2-2|NA|NA|14|TRBV14
TGTGCCAGCAGCCACTGGGAGGACACCGGGGAGCTGTTTTTT
CASSHWEDTGELFF
>TRBJ1-1|NA|NA|14|TRBV19
TGTGCCAGTAGTAGCGGGGATCTGAACACTGAAGCTTTCTTT
CASSSGDLNTEAFF
>TRBJ1-2|NA|NA|14|TRBV28
TGTGCCAGCAGTTTAATCCGTAATAACTATGGCTACACCTTC
CASSLIRNNYGYTF
>TRBJ1-1|NA|NA|13|TRBV11-1
TGTGCCAGCAGCCTAAACAGGGTATTTGAAGCTTTCTTT
CASSLNRVFEAFF
>TRBJ2-3|NA|NA|14|TRBV7-3
TGTGCCAGCAGCTTAGTGCAGAACACAGATACGCAGTATTTT
CASSLVQNTDTQYF
>TRBJ2-7|NA|NA|15|TRBV5-1
TGCGCCAGCAGCTTGACAGCGGTATCAACCTACGAGCAGTACTTC
CASSLTAVSTYEQYF
>TRBJ2-7|NA|TRBD2|14|TRBV6-5
TGTGCCAGCAGTTACGTAGCGGGGAACTACGAGCAGTACTTC
CASSYVAGNYEQYF
>TRBJ2-1|NA|TRBD2|15|TRBV10-3
TGTGCCACCGGGACTAGCAGGGGAGGGGTGAATGAGCAGTTCTTC
CATGTSRGGVNEQFF
>TRBJ2-1|NA|NA|15|TRBV28
TGTGCCAGCAGTCTTACAGGTCCCACTAACAATGAGCAGTTCTTC
CASSLTGPTNNEQFF
>TRBJ1-4|NA|NA|14|TRBV5-1
TGCGCCAGCAGCCATCAGGGGTCCAAGGAAAAACTGTTTTTT
CASSHQGSKEKLFF
>TRBJ2-1|NA|TRBD2|14|TRBV6-6
TGTGCCAGCGACCAGCGGGAGGGCCGCACCGAGCAGTTCTTC
CASDQREGRTEQFF
>TRBJ1-1|NA|TRBD1|15|TRBV7-2
TGTGCCAGCAGCCCCTGGGACAGCAACCCTTTTGAAGCTTTCTTT
CASSPWDSNPFEAFF
>TRBJ2-5|NA|NA|13|TRBV3-1/TRBV3-2
TGTGCCAGCAGCCCTAACAGTCAAGAGACCCAGTACTTC
CASSPNSQETQYF
>TRBJ1-2|NA|TRBD1|13|TRBV28
TGTGCCAGCAGCCTACAGGGGCCATATGGCTACACCTTC
CASSLQGPYGYTF
>TRBJ2-1|NA|TRBD1|16|TRBV3-1/TRBV3-2
TGTGCCAGCAGCCAAGGTATGGGACAGGGGGCACATGAGCAGTTCTTC
CASSQGMGQGAHEQFF
>TRBJ2-1|NA|TRBD2|17|TRBV7-2
TGTGCCAGCAGTCCCCTGTCAACCGGGACTAGAGGCAATGAGCAGTTCTTC
CASSPLSTGTRGNEQFF
>TRBJ1-2|NA|TRBD1|16|TRBV5-6
TGTGCCAGCAGCTTGGCCGGGACAGGAAGAGGGTATGGCTACACCTTC
CASSLAGTGRGYGYTF
>TRBJ2-5|NA|NA|16|TRBV15
TGTGCCACCAGCAGAGATCTGGTCAGGGAAGGAGAGACCCAGTACTTC
CATSRDLVREGETQYF
>TRBJ1-1|NA|NA|13|TRBV25-1
TGTGCCAGCAAAGAAACACTGAACACTGAAGCTTTCTTT
CASKETLNTEAFF
>TRBJ2-7|few|NA|12|TRBV4-2
TGTGCCAGCAGCCAAGATAGCTACGAGCAGTACTTC
CASSQDSYEQYF
>TRBJ1-2|NA|NA|15|TRBV19
TGTGCCAGTAGTATCTTCCAGGGAAGTTACTATGGCTACACCTTC
CASSIFQGSYYGYTF
>TRBJ2-5|NA|NA|13|TRBV18
TGTGCCAGCTCACCGGGACATCAAGAGACCCAGTACTTC
CASSPGHQETQYF
>TRBJ2-5|few|NA|10|TRBV30
TGTGCCGGAGGGGGCGAGACCCAGTACTTC
CAGGGETQYF
>TRBJ2-3|NA|NA|14|TRBV5-1
TGCGCCAGCAGCCTGGACTTTCTCGCAGATACGCAGTATTTT
CASSLDFLADTQYF
>TRBJ2-1|NA|TRBD2|13|TRBV5-1
TGCGCCAGCTCCCGGGGGGTGGACAATGAGCAGTTCTTC
CASSRGVDNEQFF
>TRBJ2-1|NA|NA|16|TRBV21-1
TGTGCCAGCAGCAAAGTTGGACATCCCTTGTACAATGAGCAGTTCTTC
CASSKVGHPLYNEQFF
>TRBJ2-1|NA|TRBD1|15|TRBV27
TGTGCCAGCAGACGAGACAGGGCCCACTACAATGAGCAGTTCTTC
CASRRDRAHYNEQFF
>TRBJ2-1|NA|TRBD2|15|TRBV11-2
TGTGCCAGCAGCTCCACCGGGACTAGGATCAATGAGCAGTTCTTC
CASSSTGTRINEQFF
>TRBJ1-2|NA|TRBD1|14|TRBV6-1
TGTGCCAGCAGTGAAGACAGGGGGCGTCTGGGCTACACCTTC
CASSEDRGRLGYTF
>TRBJ2-2|NA|NA|13|TRBV21-1
TGTGCCAGCAGCAAAACGGAGGCGACGGAGCTGTTTTTT
CASSKTEATELFF
>TRBJ1-5|NA|NA|12|TRBV30
TGTGCCTGGAGTGTAAGCGGATTGCCCCAGCATTTT
CAWSVSGLPQHF
>TRBJ2-7|NA|TRBD2|13|TRBV28
TGTGCCAGCAGCCCCGGGGGGGCCTACGAGCAGTACTTC
CASSPGGAYEQYF
>TRBJ1-6|NA|TRBD1|18|TRBV28
TGTGCCAGCAGTTTTCGGTACAGGGGAAGCTCCTATAATTCACCCCTCCACTTT
CASSFRYRGSSYNSPLHF